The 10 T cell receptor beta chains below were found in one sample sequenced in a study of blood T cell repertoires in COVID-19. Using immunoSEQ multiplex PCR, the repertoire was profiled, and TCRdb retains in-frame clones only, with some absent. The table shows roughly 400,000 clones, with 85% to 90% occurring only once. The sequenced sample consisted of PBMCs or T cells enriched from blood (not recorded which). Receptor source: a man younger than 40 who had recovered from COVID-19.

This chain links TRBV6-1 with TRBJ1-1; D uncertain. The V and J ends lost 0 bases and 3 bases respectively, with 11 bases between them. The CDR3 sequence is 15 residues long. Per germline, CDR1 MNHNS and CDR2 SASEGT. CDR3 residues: CASSEARAGDTEAFF. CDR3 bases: TGTGCCAGCAGTGAAGCCCGGGCGGGAGACACTGAAGCTTTCTTT.

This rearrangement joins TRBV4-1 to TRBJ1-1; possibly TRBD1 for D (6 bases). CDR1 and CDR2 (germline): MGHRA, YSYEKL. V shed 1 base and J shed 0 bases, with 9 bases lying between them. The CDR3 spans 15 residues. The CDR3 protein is CASSQVGTLNTEAFF. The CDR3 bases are TGCGCCAGCAGCCAAGTCGGGACATTGAACACTGAAGCTTTCTTT.

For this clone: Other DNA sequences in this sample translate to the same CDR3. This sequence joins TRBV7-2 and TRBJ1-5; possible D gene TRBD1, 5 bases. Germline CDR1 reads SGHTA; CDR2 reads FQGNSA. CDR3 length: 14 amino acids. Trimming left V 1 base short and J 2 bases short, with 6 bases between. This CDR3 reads CASSLGGGNQPQHF. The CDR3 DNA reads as TGTGCCAGCAGCTTAGGGGGGGGCAATCAGCCCCAGCATTTT.

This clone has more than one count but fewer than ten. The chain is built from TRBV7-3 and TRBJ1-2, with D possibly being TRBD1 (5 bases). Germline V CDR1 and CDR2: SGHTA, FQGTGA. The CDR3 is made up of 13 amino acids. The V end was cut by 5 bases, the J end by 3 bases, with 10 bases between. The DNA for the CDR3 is TGTGCCAGCAGCCCCGGGACTGACTATGGCTACACCTTC. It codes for CASSPGTDYGYTF.

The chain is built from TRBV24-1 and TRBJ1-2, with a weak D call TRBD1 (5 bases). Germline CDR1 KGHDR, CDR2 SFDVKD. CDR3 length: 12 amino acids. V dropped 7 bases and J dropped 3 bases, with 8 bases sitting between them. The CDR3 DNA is TGTGCCACCAGCCAGGGCTACTATGGCTACACCTTC. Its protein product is CATSQGYYGYTF.

The CDR3, as DNA: TGTGCCAGCAGCTTAGGGAGGGACTCGCCCGGGGAGCTGTTTTTT. Protein product: CASSLGRDSPGELFF. The rearrangement joins TRBV11-2 to TRBJ2-2; D possibly corresponds to TRBD2 (6 bases). The CDR3 sequence is 15 residues long. CDR1 and CDR2 (germline): SGHAT, FQNNGV. The ends were cut back, 1 base at V and 6 bases at J, with 12 bases in the middle.

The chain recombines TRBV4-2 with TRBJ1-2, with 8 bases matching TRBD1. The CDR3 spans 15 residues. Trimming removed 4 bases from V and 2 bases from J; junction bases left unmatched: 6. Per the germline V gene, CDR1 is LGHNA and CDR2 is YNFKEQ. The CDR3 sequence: CASSPSAGGNYGYTF. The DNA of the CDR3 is TGTGCCAGCAGCCCCTCAGCAGGGGGCAACTATGGCTACACCTTC.

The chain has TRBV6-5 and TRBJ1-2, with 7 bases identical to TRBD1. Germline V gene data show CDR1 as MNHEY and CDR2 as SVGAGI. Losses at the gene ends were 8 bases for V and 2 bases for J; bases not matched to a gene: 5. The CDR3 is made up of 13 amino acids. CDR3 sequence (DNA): TGTGCCAGCGGTACAGGGGAGAACTATGGCTACACCTTC. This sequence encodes CASGTGENYGYTF.

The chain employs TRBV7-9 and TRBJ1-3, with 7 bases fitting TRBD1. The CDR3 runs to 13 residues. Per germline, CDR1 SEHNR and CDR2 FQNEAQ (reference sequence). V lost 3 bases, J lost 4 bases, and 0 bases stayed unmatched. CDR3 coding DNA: TGTGCCAGCAGCTTGGGACAGGGAAACACCATATATTTT. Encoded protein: CASSLGQGNTIYF.

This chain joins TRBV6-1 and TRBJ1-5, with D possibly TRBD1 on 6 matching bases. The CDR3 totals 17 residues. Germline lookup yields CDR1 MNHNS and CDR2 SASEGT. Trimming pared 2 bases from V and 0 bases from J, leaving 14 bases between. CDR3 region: CASSERTASYSNQPQHF. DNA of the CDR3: TGTGCCAGCAGTGAAAGGACAGCCAGCTATAGCAATCAGCCCCAGCATTTT.